One and the same sample provided the 25 T cell receptor beta chains below, sequenced in a study of CD8+ T cells in alopecia areata. RNA, once extracted, was reverse transcribed into cDNA for use as the sequencing template. TCRdb's table, derived via immunoSEQ multiplex PCR, lists solely in-frame clones and lacks some. The sample lists around 120,000 clones; around 53% were seen once. The treatment is: oral pan-JAK inhibitor, 5-10 mg twice daily. Sample: CD4+ T cells sorted from blood, taken at week 4, from a patient treated with tofacitinib. The receptors shown here come from a human donor with alopecia areata.

The sample holds one count of this clone. The chain combines TRBV29-1 with TRBJ2-5; no clear D gene. Germline V gene data show CDR1 as SQVTM and CDR2 as ANQGSEA. Deletions cut 5 bases from V and 3 bases from J, with 7 bases between. The CDR3 extends over 11 amino acids. The CDR3, as DNA: TGCAGCGTTCACAACAAAGAGACCCAGTACTTC. Residues: CSVHNKETQYF.

This clone was recorded a few times. The genes are TRBV6-1 and TRBJ1-1; D uncertain. This CDR3 contains 15 residues. The germline V gene encodes CDR1 MNHNS and CDR2 SASEGT. V was cut by 1 base and J by 4 bases, with 13 bases left in between. The CDR3 sequence: CASSEGWGGLTEAFF. The CDR3 nucleotides read TGTGCCAGCAGTGAAGGTTGGGGAGGGCTCACTGAAGCTTTCTTT.

V usage is TRBV9 and J usage is TRBJ2-3; D is ambiguous. The CDR3 contains 16 residues. The germline V gene has CDR1 SGDLS and CDR2 YYNGEE. Trimming cost V 0 bases and J 0 bases, with 11 bases left between them. As DNA, the CDR3 is TGTGCCAGCAGCGTAGAGGGAACACATAGCACAGATACGCAGTATTTT. Translated: CASSVEGTHSTDTQYF.

This clone was counted only a few times. J is TRBJ2-2 and V is TRBV7-9; 7 bases are a match to TRBD1. CDR3 length: 12 amino acids. The V gene's germline CDR1 is SEHNR and CDR2 FQNEAQ (reference sequence). Trimming cost V 6 bases and J 12 bases; bases outside gene matches: 7. The CDR3 here is CASRQGTAKLFF. The CDR3 coding sequence is TGTGCCAGCAGACAGGGGACGGCCAAGCTGTTTTTT.

This clone was found a few times. The sample contains more than one DNA sequence encoding this CDR3. This chain uses TRBV30 with TRBJ1-5; D unclear. V lost 0 bases, J lost 5 bases, and 8 bases lay in between. CDR3 length: 13 amino acids. CDR1 and CDR2 from the germline V gene are GTSNPN and SVGIG (reference sequence). The CDR3 DNA sequence: TGTGCCTGGAGTGTGGGGTCCGATCAGCCCCAGCATTTT. Amino acids: CAWSVGSDQPQHF.

The CDR3 is CRSWRGGPYEQYF. The DNA of the CDR3 is TGCAGATCATGGCGGGGGGGACCCTACGAGCAGTACTTC. The chain is built from TRBV29-1 and TRBJ2-7; TRBD2 agrees at 9 bases. The CDR3 loop spans 13 amino acids. Germline assignment: CDR1 SQVTM and CDR2 ANQGSEA.

The V and J genes are TRBV7-3 and TRBJ2-3; no clear D. Germline V gene sequence: CDR1 SGHTA, CDR2 FQGTGA. CDR3 length: 12 residues. Trimming cost V 5 bases and J 6 bases, with 9 bases left between them. CDR3 protein: CASSQNRDTQYF. In DNA form, the CDR3 reads TGTGCCAGCAGCCAAAACCGGGATACGCAGTATTTT.

CDR3 residues: CSVYRVLRTEAFF. The DNA of the CDR3 is TGCAGCGTATACAGGGTTTTGAGGACTGAAGCTTTCTTT. The chain couples TRBV29-1 to TRBJ1-1; tentative D call: TRBD1 (6 bases). Germline CDR1 SQVTM, CDR2 ANQGSEA. CDR3 length: 13 residues. Trimming shortened V by 6 bases and J by 5 bases, and 16 bases separated the two germline ends.

The chain combines TRBV5-1 with TRBJ2-5; possibly TRBD1 for D (5 bases). This CDR3 has 13 residues. The germline V gene has CDR1 SGHRS and CDR2 YFSETQ. The ends were cut back, 0 bases at V and 4 bases at J, with 7 bases in the middle. CDR3 in amino acids: CASSLEGLETQYF. Here the CDR3 DNA reads TGCGCCAGCAGCTTGGAGGGGTTAGAGACCCAGTACTTC.

The chain recombines TRBV4-1 with TRBJ1-2; 7 bases line up with TRBD1. The length of the CDR3 is 15 residues. The germline CDR1 and CDR2 sequences are MGHRA and YSYEKL. J lost 1 base, V lost 4 bases, and 6 bases had no gene match. CDR3 amino acids: CASSPRQGGNYGYTF. The CDR3 DNA is TGCGCCAGCAGCCCACGACAGGGTGGTAACTATGGCTACACCTTC.

The chain joins TRBV27 to TRBJ2-5; D assignment may be TRBD1 or TRBD2 (5 bases each). Germline V gives CDR1 MNHEY, CDR2 SMNVEV (reference sequence). V shed 3 bases and J shed 9 bases, with 8 bases lying between them. The CDR3 extends over 11 amino acids. The CDR3 loop is CASSFLGAQYF. CDR3 nucleotides: TGTGCCAGCAGTTTTTTGGGGGCCCAGTACTTC.

The chain is built from TRBV6-6 and TRBJ1-1; D uncertain. Germline values: CDR1 MNHNY, CDR2 SVGAGI (reference sequence). CDR3 length: 11 residues. V was pared by 7 bases and J by 3 bases, with 6 bases between. This chain's CDR3 is CASNQDTEAFF. The CDR3 DNA sequence: TGTGCCAGCAACCAAGACACTGAAGCTTTCTTT.

The chain links TRBV12-5 to TRBJ2-7; 8 positions match TRBD1. Trimming at V came to 6 bases and at J to 2 bases, leaving 6 bases not matched to a gene. CDR1 LGHNT and CDR2 FRNRAP come from the germline V gene. This CDR3 comprises 14 residues. The CDR3 sequence is CASGDGRGPYEQYF. For the CDR3, the DNA is TGTGCTAGTGGAGACGGCAGGGGGCCCTACGAGCAGTACTTC.

The chain carries TRBV27 and TRBJ1-5; D may be TRBD1 (5 bases). The CDR3 is made up of 13 amino acids. Germline CDR1 and CDR2: MNHEY and SMNVEV (reference sequence). Between the trimmed V and J ends, which lost 6 bases and 2 bases, there was a span of 8 bases. The CDR3 DNA reads TGTGCCAGCAGGCCCAGGGGCAATCAGCCCCAGCATTTT. Protein product: CASRPRGNQPQHF.

The chain joins TRBV11-2 to TRBJ2-2; 7 bases map to TRBD1. Germline V gene lookup returns CDR1 SGHAT and CDR2 FQNNGV. This CDR3 has 15 amino acids. Trimming took 5 bases from V and 4 from J; bases not matched to a gene: 7. This CDR3 reads CASSEQGSGTGELFF. In nucleotides, the CDR3 is TGTGCCAGCAGCGAACAGGGGAGCGGCACCGGGGAGCTGTTTTTT.

The CDR3 coding sequence is TGTGCCTGGAACCCTCGGGGAGGGGAGGCAACTAATGAAAAACTGTTTTTT. This gives the protein CAWNPRGGEATNEKLFF. The chain recombines TRBV30 with TRBJ1-4, with D perhaps TRBD1 (5 bases). The germline V gene encodes CDR1 GTSNPN and CDR2 SVGIG (reference sequence). This CDR3 is built from 17 residues. The V gene lost 4 bases and the J gene lost 0 bases, with 18 bases spanning the gap. The complete variable domain, with remaining parts taken from reference TRBV30 and TRBJ1-4, reads SQTIHQWPATLVQPVGSPLSLECTVEGTSNPNLYWYRQAAGRGLQLLFYSVGIGQISSEVPQNLSASRPQDRQFILSSKKLLLSDSGFYLCAWNPRGGEATNEKLFFGSGTQLSVL.

This clone has only a few counts. The chain uses TRBV30 and TRBJ2-5; 7 nucleotides align to TRBD2. CDR3 length: 15 residues. Germline CDR1 and CDR2: GTSNPN and SVGIG (reference sequence). V was clipped by 2 bases and J by 5 bases; unmatched bases: 11. Written as DNA, the CDR3 is TGTGCCTGGAGTTCCGGGAGGACCGGATTCGAGACCCAGTACTTC. Translated, it gives CAWSSGRTGFETQYF.

This clone was picked up a small number of times. The chain combines TRBV4-1 with TRBJ2-7; D unclear. V lost 0 bases and J lost 3, with 6 bases in between. CDR1 and CDR2 from the germline V gene are MGHRA and YSYEKL. The CDR3 has 13 amino acids. The CDR3: CASSQEWGYEQYF. The CDR3 coding sequence is TGCGCCAGCAGCCAAGAATGGGGCTACGAGCAGTACTTC.

V is TRBV30 and J is TRBJ2-3; 8 positions agree with TRBD2. The germline V gene encodes CDR1 GTSNPN and CDR2 SVGIG (reference sequence). This CDR3 has 15 residues. In DNA, the CDR3 is TGTGCTGAAGTCCCGGGAGGGGCAAGCACAGATACGCAGTATTTT. It specifies CAEVPGGASTDTQYF.

The CDR3, as DNA: TGCAGCGTGCGAATCCCCGTGGATGGGACGGAGAACACTGAAGCTTTCTTT. Amino acid sequence: CSVRIPVDGTENTEAFF. The chain carries TRBV29-1 and TRBJ1-1; D might be TRBD1 (5 bases). Trimming left V 6 bases short and J 1 base short, with 24 bases between. CDR3 length: 17 amino acids. CDR1 SQVTM and CDR2 ANQGSEA come from the germline V gene.

The V gene is TRBV6-1, the J gene TRBJ1-4; 10 bases fit TRBD1. With V trimmed by 9 bases and J by 15 bases, 4 bases remained unmatched. From germline, CDR1 is MNHNS and CDR2 SASEGT. CDR3 length: 10 amino acids. The CDR3 reads CARGTGEVFF. CDR3 DNA: TGTGCCAGGGGGACAGGGGAGGTGTTTTTT.

A single count supports this clone. The chain recombines TRBV5-1 with TRBJ2-7; TRBD1 matches 9 bases. This CDR3 region has 15 residues. The trim removed 4 bases at V and 0 bases at J, leaving 5 bases unmatched. CDR1 is SGHRS, CDR2 YFSETQ, per germline. In nucleotides, the CDR3 is TGCGCCAGCAGCCGGGACAGGGAACCCTCCTACGAGCAGTACTTC. Translation: CASSRDREPSYEQYF.

This chain joins TRBV5-1 and TRBJ2-1; D ambiguous. CDR3 length: 15 residues. Germline V CDR1 and CDR2: SGHRS, YFSETQ. Trimming cost V 4 bases and J 0 bases, with 11 bases left between them. The CDR3 spells CASSPTGSSYNEQFF. The CDR3 DNA reads TGCGCCAGCAGCCCGACTGGATCCTCCTACAATGAGCAGTTCTTC.

This clone was counted a single time. CDR3 loop: CAWALVRGANVLTF. CDR3 bases: TGTGCCTGGGCCCTGGTGAGAGGGGCCAACGTCCTGACTTTC. This chain connects TRBV30 to TRBJ2-6, with D uncertain. V was trimmed by 5 bases and J by 4 bases, leaving 12 bases between them. The CDR3 has 14 amino acids. From germline, CDR1 is GTSNPN and CDR2 SVGIG (reference sequence).

This clone was detected a few times. The chain employs TRBV10-2 and TRBJ2-2; D is unclear. CDR3 length: 13 amino acids. V was trimmed by 6 bases and J by 0 bases, leaving 5 bases between them. The germline gives CDR1 WSHSY, CDR2 SAAADI. In DNA, the CDR3 is TGCGCCAGCAGCGCCGCGAACACCGGGGAGCTGTTTTTT. Translation: CASSAANTGELFF.